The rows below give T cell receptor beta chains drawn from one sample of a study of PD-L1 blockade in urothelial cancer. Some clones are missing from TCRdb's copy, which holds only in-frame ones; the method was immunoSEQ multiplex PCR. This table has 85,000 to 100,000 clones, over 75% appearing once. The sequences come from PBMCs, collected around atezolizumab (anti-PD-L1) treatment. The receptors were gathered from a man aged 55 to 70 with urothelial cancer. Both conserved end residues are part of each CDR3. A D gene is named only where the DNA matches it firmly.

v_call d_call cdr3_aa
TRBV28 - CASSYQGRAYGYTF
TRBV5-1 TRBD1 CASRGRQGADEQFF
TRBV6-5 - CASSYGAGFRYEQYF
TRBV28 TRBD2 CASSSAGGVDTQYF
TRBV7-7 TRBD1 CASSLDRGPGETQYF
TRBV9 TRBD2 CASSATGTSGTDTQYF
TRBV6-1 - CASSEARVGYTF
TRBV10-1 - CASSESPADTQYF
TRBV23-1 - CASDVPGVRYEQYF
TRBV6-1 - CASRTVNTEAFF
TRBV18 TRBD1 CASSRQGNTEAFF
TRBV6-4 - CASVLLTGLIEKLFF
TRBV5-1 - CASSLGRANTEAFF
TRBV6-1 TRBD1 CASSEAERTGGLEQYF
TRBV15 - CATSPGKSWQPQHF
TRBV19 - CASSIQVQETQYF
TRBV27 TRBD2 CASSPITRGAGYEQYF
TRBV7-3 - CASSLNSGRTDTQYF
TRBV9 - CASSVVPTGGGNTIYF
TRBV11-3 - CASSSDFTGELFF
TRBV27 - CASSPRGGTTYEQYF
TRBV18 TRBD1 CASSPRQGDEAFF